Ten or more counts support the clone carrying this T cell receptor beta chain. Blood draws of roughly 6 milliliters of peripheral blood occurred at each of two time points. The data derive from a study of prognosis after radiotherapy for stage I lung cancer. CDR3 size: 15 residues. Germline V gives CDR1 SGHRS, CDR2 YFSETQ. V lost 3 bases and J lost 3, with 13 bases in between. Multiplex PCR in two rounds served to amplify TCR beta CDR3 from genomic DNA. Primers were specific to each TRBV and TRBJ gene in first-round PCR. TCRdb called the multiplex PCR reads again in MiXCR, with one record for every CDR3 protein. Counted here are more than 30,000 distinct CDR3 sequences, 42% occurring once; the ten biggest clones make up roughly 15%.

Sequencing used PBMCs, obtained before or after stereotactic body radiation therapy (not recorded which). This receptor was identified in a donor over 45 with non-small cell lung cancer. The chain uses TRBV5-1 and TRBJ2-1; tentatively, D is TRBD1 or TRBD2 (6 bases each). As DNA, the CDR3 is TGCGCCAGCAGCTCGACGGGGGCCCTCTACAATGAGCAGTTCTTC. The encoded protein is CASSSTGALYNEQFF.